This TCR beta chain originates from a study of cytomegalovirus exposure and HLA in healthy donors. Overall study findings and caveats: The investigators catalogued 150 or so TCR beta chains as cytomegalovirus-associated.

PCR employed 60 Vbeta and 13 Jbeta primers. The data were produced by immunoSEQ multiplex PCR, yet TCRdb's version contains in-frame clones alone and is incomplete. This sample has tens of thousands of clones, with approximately 71% found just once. This clone was seen only once. Its matching antigen is unknown. V was clipped by 0 bases and J by 0 bases; unmatched bases: 3. Per the germline V gene, CDR1 is SGHNT and CDR2 is YYREEE (reference sequence). This CDR3 has 16 residues. This sequence was found in a man aged 35-49 years in good health and CMV-seronegative. This rearrangement joins TRBV5-4 to TRBJ2-4, with 7 bases lining up with TRBD2. Sequencing used PBMCs. The CDR3 region is CASSLAGGSAKNIQYF. In DNA, the CDR3 is TGTGCCAGCAGCTTGGCCGGGGGGTCAGCCAAAAACATTCAGTACTTC.